One and the same sample provided the 17 T cell receptor beta chains below, sequenced in a study of T cells in localized non-small cell lung cancer. Libraries were prepared by immunoSEQ multiplex PCR; TCRdb keeps only in-frame clonotypes and omits some of them. This table holds some 140,000 clones, approximately 88% found once. The input for sequencing was peripheral blood, taken before any cancer treatment. Source of these receptors: a female donor over 55 with stage I lung adenocarcinoma.

The chain uses TRBV28 and TRBJ2-4; no reliable D call. The CDR3 contains 14 residues. V was pared by 3 bases and J by 0 bases, with 6 bases between. Germline lookup yields CDR1 MDHEN and CDR2 SYDVKM. In DNA, the CDR3 is TGTGCCAGCAGTTTTATGCTAGCCAAAAACATTCAGTACTTC. Residues: CASSFMLAKNIQYF.

The chain carries TRBV7-6 and TRBJ2-7; possible D gene TRBD2, 5 bases. Germline CDR1 is SGHVS and CDR2 is FNYEAQ. Between the trimmed V and J ends, which lost 0 bases and 2 bases, there was a span of 11 bases. The CDR3 has 15 residues. CDR3 sequence reads: CASSLADLAAYEQYF. DNA for the CDR3: TGTGCCAGCAGCTTAGCTGATCTAGCCGCCTACGAGCAGTACTTC.

This chain links TRBV9 with TRBJ2-1; D is uncertain. CDR1 SGDLS and CDR2 YYNGEE come from the germline V gene. V was clipped by 3 bases and J by 1 base, with 5 bases between them. CDR3 size: 13 residues. Here the CDR3 DNA reads TGTGCCAGCAGCGGCTTATCCTACAATGAGCAGTTCTTC. Translating it yields CASSGLSYNEQFF.

On this clone: The same CDR3 arises from other DNA sequences in this sample as well. The CDR3 region has the DNA TGTGCCAGCAGCTTAGAGGGGAACTCTGGAAACACCATATATTTT. Translated, it gives CASSLEGNSGNTIYF. V is TRBV7-9 and J is TRBJ1-3, with a tentative D call TRBD1 (5 bases). Trimming left V 1 base short and J 0 bases short, with 7 bases between. Looked up from germline, CDR1 is SEHNR and CDR2 is FQNEAQ (reference sequence). This CDR3 has 15 residues. The entire variable domain, with the rest obtained from reference TRBV7-9 and TRBJ1-3, is as follows: DTGVSQNPRHKITKRGQNVTFRCDPISEHNRLYWYRQTLGQGPEFLTYFQNEAQLEKSRLLSDRFSAERPKGSFSTLEIQRTEQGDSAMYLCASSLEGNSGNTIYFGEGSWLTVV.

To note about this clone: A junction end diverges from the germline sequence, so it may reflect a read error. V and J are TRBV7-7 and TRBJ2-3; no reliable D call. Germline V gene lookup returns CDR1 SSHAT and CDR2 FNYEAQ (reference sequence). The CDR3 runs to 13 residues. The CDR3 DNA follows: TGTGCTAGCAGCTTCCAGGAACTGGATACGCAGTATTTT. Amino acid sequence: CASSFQELDTQYF.

The rearrangement links TRBV5-6 to TRBJ1-4, with TRBD1 matching over 9 bases. The V and J ends lost 4 bases and 6 bases, in that order; junction bases with no gene match: 7. Germline CDR1 SGHDT, CDR2 YYEEEE. The CDR3 consists of 15 residues. This CDR3 reads CASSARDRAHEKLFF. The CDR3, as DNA: TGTGCCAGCAGCGCCCGGGACAGGGCGCATGAAAAACTGTTTTTT.

This rearrangement joins TRBV6-5 to TRBJ1-1, with D possibly matching TRBD1 (6 bases). Trimming left V 6 bases short and J 0 bases short, with 14 bases between. The CDR3 loop spans 15 amino acids. Germline V gene data show CDR1 as MNHEY and CDR2 as SVGAGI. The CDR3 here is CASRLTGWLNTEAFF. The DNA of the CDR3 is TGTGCCAGCAGATTAACAGGGTGGTTGAACACTGAAGCTTTCTTT.

The V and J genes are TRBV10-3 and TRBJ2-7; 8 nucleotides match TRBD1. The CDR3 consists of 12 residues. With 6 bases clipped from V and 6 bases from J, the junction kept 4 bases outside the gene matches. Germline V gene lookup returns CDR1 ENHRY and CDR2 SYGVKD. This CDR3 reads CAIRPTGGEQYF. The CDR3 DNA follows: TGTGCCATCAGGCCCACAGGGGGCGAGCAGTACTTC.

J is TRBJ2-3 and V is TRBV28; D unresolved. There are 16 residues in the CDR3. Trimming pared 8 bases from V and 0 bases from J, leaving 18 bases between. CDR1 is MDHEN and CDR2 is SYDVKM in the germline V gene. Here the CDR3 reads CASPPPRSYSTDTQYF. The CDR3, as DNA: TGTGCCAGCCCTCCCCCCAGGAGCTACAGCACAGATACGCAGTATTTT.

V gene TRBV29-1 combines with J gene TRBJ2-7; D might be TRBD1 (5 bases). The CDR3 covers 12 residues. CDR1 SQVTM and CDR2 ANQGSEA come from the germline V gene. V was clipped by 3 bases and J by 7 bases, with 13 bases between them. CDR3 loop: CSVDDSKREQYF. CDR3 nucleotide sequence: TGCAGCGTTGACGACAGTAAACGGGAGCAGTACTTC.

The V and J genes are TRBV21-1 and TRBJ2-3; the D call TRBD2 from the table was never checked on the DNA. TRBV21-1 is shown as a pseudogene. The CDR3 sequence is 14 residues long. The CDR3 region is CANLAGGYTDTQYF. The CDR3 nucleotides read TGTGCCAACTTAGCGGGAGGCTACACAGATACGCAGTATTTT.

Notes on this clone: This CDR3 is also generated by other DNA sequences in the sample. V and J are TRBV7-9 and TRBJ2-7; D gene uncertain. The germline V gene has CDR1 SEHNR and CDR2 FQNEAQ (reference sequence). This CDR3 comprises 12 residues. Trimming stripped 1 base from V and 2 bases from J, with 3 bases between. CDR3 residues: CASSLGTYEQYF. The CDR3 DNA reads TGTGCCAGCAGCTTAGGAACCTACGAGCAGTACTTC.

The chain joins TRBV29-1 to TRBJ2-5; TRBD2 agrees at 14 bases. This CDR3 spans 16 amino acids. Trimming took 3 bases from V and 1 from J; bases not matched to a gene: 4. Per germline, CDR1 SQVTM and CDR2 ANQGSEA. As DNA, the CDR3 is TGCAGCGTTGATGGGACTAGCGGGGGCCTCCAAGAGACCCAGTACTTC. Translating it yields CSVDGTSGGLQETQYF. The variable domain in full, with the rest retrieved from reference TRBV29-1 and TRBJ2-5, is SAVISQKPSRDICQRGTSLTIQCQVDSQVTMMFWYRQQPGQSLTLIATANQGSEATYESGFVIDKFPISRPNLTFSTLTVSNMSPEDSSIYLCSVDGTSGGLQETQYFGPGTRLLVL.

The chain links TRBV5-1 to TRBJ2-3; D possibly matches TRBD1 or TRBD2 (5 bases each). There are 13 residues in the CDR3. Trimming stripped 0 bases from V and 6 bases from J, with 8 bases between. Looked up from germline, CDR1 is SGHRS and CDR2 is YFSETQ. The CDR3 loop is CASSLGGADTQYF. The CDR3 nucleotides read TGCGCCAGCAGCTTGGGAGGGGCCGATACGCAGTATTTT.

Worth noting for this clone: Additional DNA sequences in this sample encode the identical CDR3. CDR3 amino acids: CASSYGGLAVQETQYF. The CDR3 nucleotides are TGTGCCAGCAGTTACGGGGGACTAGCGGTCCAAGAGACCCAGTACTTC. The V and J genes are TRBV6-5 and TRBJ2-5; 11 nucleotides match TRBD2. CDR3 length: 16 amino acids. In germline, CDR1 is MNHEY, CDR2 SVGAGI. The V gene end was trimmed by 2 bases and the J gene end by 1 base; junction bases not matched to a gene: 3.

The V gene is TRBV28, the J gene TRBJ2-7; 14 bases are a match to TRBD2. Germline-derived CDR1 and CDR2 are MDHEN and SYDVKM. The CDR3 loop spans 16 amino acids. V gave up 4 bases and J gave up 6 bases; unmatched junction bases: 8. As DNA, the CDR3 is TGTGCCAGCAGTTCCTCGGGACTAGCGGGAGTCCCCGAGCAGTACTTC. Its protein product is CASSSSGLAGVPEQYF.

The chain employs TRBV30 and TRBJ1-2; D remains unclear. The V end was cut by 0 bases, the J end by 8 bases, with 13 bases between. Looked up from germline, CDR1 is GTSNPN and CDR2 is SVGIG (reference sequence). This CDR3 comprises 13 residues. CDR3 protein: CAWSVLGWRGYTF. The DNA for the CDR3 is TGTGCCTGGAGTGTACTGGGGTGGAGAGGCTACACCTTC.